Given below is one T cell receptor (beta chain) in context. This CDR3 region has 17 residues. With 0 bases removed from V and 5 bases from J, the gap between germline ends came to 23 bases. Germline V gene sequence: CDR1 GTSNPN, CDR2 SVGIG (reference sequence). Method: immunoSEQ multiplex PCR; TCRdb's copy keeps in-frame clones and lacks some. The table lists more than 25,000 clones, 80% to 90% of them singletons. The data originate from a study of T cell changes during pregnancy in multiple sclerosis. The sample was CD8+ T cells from peripheral blood mononuclear cells, taken in the third trimester of pregnancy. The chain couples TRBV30 to TRBJ2-7, with a possible D match to TRBD1 (6 bases). The source is a female donor with multiple sclerosis, enrolled in a pregnancy study. In DNA form, the CDR3 reads TGTGCCTGGAGTGTCCTAAACTCGGAGCAGGGGACCCACGAGCAGTACTTC. It is translated as CAWSVLNSEQGTHEQYF. Drawing the rest from reference TRBV30 and TRBJ2-7, the complete variable domain is SQTIHQWPATLVQPVGSPLSLECTVEGTSNPNLYWYRQAAGRGLQLLFYSVGIGQISSEVPQNLSASRPQDRQFILSSKKLLLSDSGFYLCAWSVLNSEQGTHEQYFGPGTRLTVT.